The present TCR beta chain was sequenced within a study of blood T cell repertoires in COVID-19. About the study: From the United States, Italy and Spain came samples of acute and convalescent COVID-19. The cDNA or gDNA used as material had been derived from T cells, B-cell-depleted T cells, or PBMCs.

CDR3 length: 18 residues. V lost 4 bases to trimming and J lost 0 bases; unmatched junction nucleotides: 13. Looked up from germline, CDR1 is LNHDA and CDR2 is SQIVND (reference sequence). Method: immunoSEQ multiplex PCR; TCRdb's copy keeps in-frame clones and lacks some. Among around 310,000 clones, nearly 90% were seen once, and the ten largest hold 0.95% to 1.3%. The J gene is TRBJ2-3, the V gene TRBV19; 7 nucleotides agree with TRBD1. The sample was peripheral blood. The receptor comes from a woman in her thirties or forties with COVID-19, enrolled during active disease. CDR3 DNA sequence: TGTGCCAGTAGTACCCAGAACTCGGGACAGCTGAGCACAGATACGCAGTATTTT. The encoded protein is CASSTQNSGQLSTDTQYF.